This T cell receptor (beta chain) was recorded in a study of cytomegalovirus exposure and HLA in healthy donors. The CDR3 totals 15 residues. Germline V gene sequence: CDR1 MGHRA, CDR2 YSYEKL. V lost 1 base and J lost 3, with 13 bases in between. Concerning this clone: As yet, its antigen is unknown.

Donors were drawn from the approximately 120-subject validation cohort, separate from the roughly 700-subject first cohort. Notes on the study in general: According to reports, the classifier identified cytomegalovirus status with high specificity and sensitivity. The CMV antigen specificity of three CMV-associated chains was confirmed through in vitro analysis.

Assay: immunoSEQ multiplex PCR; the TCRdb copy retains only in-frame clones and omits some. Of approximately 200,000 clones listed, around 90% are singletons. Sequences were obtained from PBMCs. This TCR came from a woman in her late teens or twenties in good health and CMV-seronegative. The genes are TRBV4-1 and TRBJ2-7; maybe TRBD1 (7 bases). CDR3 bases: TGCGCCAGCAGCCAAGGACAGGGAGGACTCTACGAGCAGTACTTC. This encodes CASSQGQGGLYEQYF.